The rows below give T cell receptor beta chains drawn from one sample of a study of blood T cell repertoires in COVID-19. Here immunoSEQ multiplex PCR was the method, and the copy in TCRdb shows in-frame clones only, minus some. The table includes roughly 500,000 clones, 80% to 90% detected once. Source material: peripheral blood. Receptor source: a human donor in a cohort sampled during active COVID-19. Both conserved end residues are part of each CDR3. A D gene is named only where the DNA matches it firmly. Some rows mark clone size as missing; the rest say once, few, many or name a class of expanded clone.

V: TRBV5-1
D: NA
size: few
J: TRBJ2-7
DNA: TGCGCCAGCAGCTCCAAGACAACAACTTACGAGCAGTACTTC
CDR3: CASSSKTTTYEQYF

V: TRBV10-3
D: NA
size: NA
J: TRBJ1-1
DNA: TGTGCCATCAGTGAGTCGACGGGGACTGCTTTCTTT
CDR3: CAISESTGTAFF

V: TRBV19
D: NA
size: once
J: TRBJ1-4
DNA: TGTGCCAGTTGGGCCAGGGCCCGGAATGAAAAACTGTTTTTT
CDR3: CASWARARNEKLFF

V: TRBV7-9
D: NA
size: many
J: TRBJ2-1
DNA: TGTGCCAGCAGCTTAGGTCGGGAGTTAGTGAATGAGCAGTTCTTC
CDR3: CASSLGRELVNEQFF

V: TRBV18
D: TRBD1
size: NA
J: TRBJ1-1
DNA: TGTGCCAGCTCACCACGATTCGGGGGACAGGGGAACACTGAAGCTTTCTTT
CDR3: CASSPRFGGQGNTEAFF

V: TRBV28
D: TRBD2
size: NA
J: TRBJ2-2
DNA: TGTGCCAGCAGTTTACCTAGGGGAGGGACCGGGGAGCTGTTTTTT
CDR3: CASSLPRGGTGELFF

V: TRBV7-2
D: TRBD1
size: NA
J: TRBJ1-2
DNA: TGTGCCAGCAGCGCACTCGGACAGGTCACGGGCTACACCTTC
CDR3: CASSALGQVTGYTF

V: TRBV5-4
D: TRBD2
size: NA
J: TRBJ2-7
DNA: TGTGCCAGCAGCTTTCCGGTAGCGGGACTAGGCTACGAGCAGTACTTC
CDR3: CASSFPVAGLGYEQYF

V: TRBV5-6
D: TRBD1
size: NA
J: TRBJ1-1
DNA: TGTGCCAGCAGCTTGGGACAGGGAGGAACTGAAGCTTTCTTT
CDR3: CASSLGQGGTEAFF

V: TRBV18
D: NA
size: NA
J: TRBJ2-7
DNA: TGTGCCAGCTCACCACCGGGGAGTAGCTCCTACGAGCAGTACTTC
CDR3: CASSPPGSSSYEQYF

V: TRBV7-2
D: TRBD2
size: NA
J: TRBJ2-7
DNA: TGTGCCAGCAGCTTAGCGACGACACCTAGCGGGGTGTACGAGCAGTACTTC
CDR3: CASSLATTPSGVYEQYF

V: TRBV6-5
D: NA
size: NA
J: TRBJ1-1
DNA: TGTGCCAGCAGTTACCAGCGGGGTGAAGCTTTCTTT
CDR3: CASSYQRGEAFF

V: TRBV7-2
D: NA
size: few
J: TRBJ1-5
DNA: TGTGCCAGCAGCCATACAGGGACTAGCAATCAGCCCCAGCATTTT
CDR3: CASSHTGTSNQPQHF

V: TRBV19
D: NA
size: once
J: TRBJ2-5
DNA: TGTGCCAGTGGACGGAGGTCGACTCAAGAGACCCAGTACTTC
CDR3: CASGRRSTQETQYF

V: TRBV7-9
D: NA
size: NA
J: TRBJ1-6
DNA: TGTGCCAGCAGCTCTACTCAATCTAATTCACCCCTCCACTTT
CDR3: CASSSTQSNSPLHF

V: TRBV24-1
D: NA
size: NA
J: TRBJ1-1
DNA: TGTGCCACCAGTGTTCTTCGCCTGCCGATGGAGGGCACTGAAGCTTTCTTT
CDR3: CATSVLRLPMEGTEAFF

V: TRBV18
D: TRBD1
size: NA
J: TRBJ1-1
DNA: TGTGCCAGCGGTGCAGGGGGCATGAACACTGAAGCTTTCTTT
CDR3: CASGAGGMNTEAFF

V: TRBV11-3
D: NA
size: NA
J: TRBJ1-3
DNA: TGTGCCAGCAGCTTCCTTGGACAAGTAGCCGGAAACACCATATATTTT
CDR3: CASSFLGQVAGNTIYF

V: TRBV3-1/TRBV3-2
D: NA
size: few
J: TRBJ2-1
DNA: TGTGCCAGCAGCCACAACGGGAACCAGCAGTTCTTC
CDR3: CASSHNGNQQFF

V: TRBV5-4
D: NA
size: few
J: TRBJ1-6
DNA: TGTGCCAGCAGCGCTGGGGGTCGGGGGGATAATTCACCCCTCCACTTT
CDR3: CASSAGGRGDNSPLHF